One sample yielded the 13 T cell receptor beta chains listed below, sequenced in a study of CD39 and CD103 CD8 tumor-infiltrating T cells. The protocol was immunoSEQ multiplex PCR, while the TCRdb copy is restricted to in-frame clones and leaves out a portion. The table shows fewer than 2,000 clones, with around 60% occurring only once. The sequencing input was CD39- CD103+ CD8+ T cells sorted from the tumor. Specified subset: CD103+CD39- single-positive CD45RA- CD8 T cells. The source of these receptors is a human donor with head and neck squamous cell carcinoma.

This sequence joins TRBV2 and TRBJ2-7; D might be TRBD2 (5 bases). Per the germline V gene, CDR1 is SNHLY and CDR2 is FYNNEI. V shed 0 bases and J shed 4 bases, with 13 bases lying between them. The CDR3 totals 15 residues. DNA for the CDR3: TGTGCCAGCAGTGAAGCGCGGTGGCAGCGGTACGAGCAGTACTTC. It specifies CASSEARWQRYEQYF.

This clone was detected only once. This chain links TRBV6-5 with TRBJ2-7, with D maybe TRBD1 (6 bases). The V and J ends lost 5 bases and 4 bases respectively, with 12 bases between them. Germline assignment: CDR1 MNHEY and CDR2 SVGAGI. CDR3 length: 13 amino acids. The CDR3 loop is CASSPGVLYEQYF. In DNA, the CDR3 is TGTGCCAGCAGTCCAGGGGTTCTGTACGAGCAGTACTTC.

This clone is categorized as large (0.1 to 1%). This chain connects TRBV28 to TRBJ2-7; D is possibly TRBD2 (6 bases). Germline lookup yields CDR1 MDHEN and CDR2 SYDVKM. The CDR3 spans 12 residues. Trimming took off 5 bases at V and 9 bases at J, with 14 bases between the two ends. The CDR3 coding sequence is TGTGCCAGCAGTCCCCCACGGGGAGGGCAGTACTTC. Translated, it gives CASSPPRGGQYF.

V gene TRBV7-9 combines with J gene TRBJ2-7; TRBD1 matches 10 bases. This CDR3 is built from 16 residues. Trimming at V came to 3 bases and at J to 4 bases, leaving 9 bases not matched to a gene. Germline V CDR1 and CDR2: SEHNR, FQNEAQ (reference sequence). CDR3 sequence (DNA): TGTGCCAGCAGCTTTCTTACCCGGGACAGGGGATACGAGCAGTACTTC. It is translated as CASSFLTRDRGYEQYF.

The rearrangement joins TRBV7-9 to TRBJ2-5, with 7 bases aligning to TRBD2. The germline V gene has CDR1 SEHNR and CDR2 FQNEAQ (reference sequence). This CDR3 region has 13 residues. The trim removed 7 bases at V and 1 base at J, leaving 3 bases unmatched. The CDR3: CASKSGGQETQYF. For the CDR3, the DNA is TGTGCCAGCAAGTCGGGGGGCCAAGAGACCCAGTACTTC.

The rearrangement links TRBV30 to TRBJ2-1; D remains unclear. Per germline, CDR1 GTSNPN and CDR2 SVGIG (reference sequence). V lost 2 bases and J lost 7, with 6 bases in between. The CDR3 sequence is 11 residues long. The CDR3 protein is CAWSTGNEQFF. The DNA of the CDR3 is TGTGCCTGGAGTACCGGGAATGAGCAGTTCTTC.

V is TRBV4-2 and J is TRBJ1-1, with D possibly TRBD1 on 5 matching bases. The CDR3 sequence is 16 residues long. The V and J ends lost 0 bases and 1 base respectively, with 12 bases between them. CDR1 LGHNA and CDR2 YNFKEQ come from the germline V gene. CDR3 sequence (DNA): TGTGCCAGCAGCCAAGATAGCCAGGGTCAGAACACTGAAGCTTTCTTT. Translation gives CASSQDSQGQNTEAFF.

By share, this clone counts as large. The V call is TRBV7-6, the J call TRBJ2-1; D unclear. Germline V gene lookup returns CDR1 SGHVS and CDR2 FNYEAQ. V lost 0 bases, J lost 6 bases, and 12 bases lay in between. The CDR3 runs to 15 residues. For the CDR3, the DNA is TGTGCCAGCAGCTTAGCCGGCATGGCGGTCAATGAGCAGTTCTTC. It translates to CASSLAGMAVNEQFF.

The J gene is TRBJ1-4, the V gene TRBV27; D unresolved. This CDR3 is 15 amino acids long. Trimming shortened V by 8 bases and J by 4 bases, and 17 bases separated the two germline ends. The germline V gene encodes CDR1 MNHEY and CDR2 SMNVEV (reference sequence). For the CDR3, the DNA is TGTGCCAGCCAGAGGGTGATGGGAATTAATGAAAAACTGTTTTTT. Protein sequence: CASQRVMGINEKLFF.

The CDR3 loop reads CASRRDSSYEQYF. CDR3 in DNA: TGCGCCAGCAGGAGGGACAGCTCCTACGAGCAGTACTTC. J is TRBJ2-7 and V is TRBV10-2, with 7 bases identical to TRBD1. In germline, CDR1 is WSHSY, CDR2 SAAADI. J lost 0 bases, V lost 6 bases, and 2 bases had no gene match. The CDR3 is 13 amino acids.

The chain combines TRBV11-3 with TRBJ1-2; no clear D gene. This CDR3 contains 18 residues. The ends were cut back, 9 bases at V and 1 base at J, with 27 bases in the middle. The V gene's germline CDR1 is SGHNT and CDR2 YENEEA. CDR3 in amino acids: CASKRPLARQKDNYGYTF. The CDR3 DNA is TGTGCCAGTAAAAGACCCCTAGCCCGGCAGAAAGATAACTATGGCTACACCTTC.

In its sample, this clone was seen a few times. The CDR3 nucleotides are TGTGCTAGTGGTTTGTTCAGGGAGACTGAAGCTTTCTTT. This translates into CASGLFRETEAFF. This chain connects TRBV12-5 to TRBJ1-1, with D perhaps TRBD1 (5 bases). Trimming took off 2 bases at V and 5 bases at J, with 9 bases between the two ends. Germline V lookup: CDR1 LGHNT, CDR2 FRNRAP. CDR3 length: 13 residues.

There are a few counts of this clone. This chain joins TRBV11-2 and TRBJ2-1, with a possible D match to TRBD2 (6 bases). V lost 6 bases and J lost 0, with 15 bases in between. The germline V gene encodes CDR1 SGHAT and CDR2 FQNNGV. The CDR3 has 16 residues. DNA of the CDR3: TGTGCCAGCAGGCACCCGGGACTTCTCTCCTACAATGAGCAGTTCTTC. Amino acid sequence: CASRHPGLLSYNEQFF. Full variable domain (remainder filled in from reference TRBV11-2 and TRBJ2-1): EAGVAQSPRYKIIEKRQSVAFWCNPISGHATLYWYQQILGQGPKLLIQFQNNGVVDDSQLPKDRFSAERLKGVDSTLKIQPAKLEDSAVYLCASRHPGLLSYNEQFFGPGTRLTVL.